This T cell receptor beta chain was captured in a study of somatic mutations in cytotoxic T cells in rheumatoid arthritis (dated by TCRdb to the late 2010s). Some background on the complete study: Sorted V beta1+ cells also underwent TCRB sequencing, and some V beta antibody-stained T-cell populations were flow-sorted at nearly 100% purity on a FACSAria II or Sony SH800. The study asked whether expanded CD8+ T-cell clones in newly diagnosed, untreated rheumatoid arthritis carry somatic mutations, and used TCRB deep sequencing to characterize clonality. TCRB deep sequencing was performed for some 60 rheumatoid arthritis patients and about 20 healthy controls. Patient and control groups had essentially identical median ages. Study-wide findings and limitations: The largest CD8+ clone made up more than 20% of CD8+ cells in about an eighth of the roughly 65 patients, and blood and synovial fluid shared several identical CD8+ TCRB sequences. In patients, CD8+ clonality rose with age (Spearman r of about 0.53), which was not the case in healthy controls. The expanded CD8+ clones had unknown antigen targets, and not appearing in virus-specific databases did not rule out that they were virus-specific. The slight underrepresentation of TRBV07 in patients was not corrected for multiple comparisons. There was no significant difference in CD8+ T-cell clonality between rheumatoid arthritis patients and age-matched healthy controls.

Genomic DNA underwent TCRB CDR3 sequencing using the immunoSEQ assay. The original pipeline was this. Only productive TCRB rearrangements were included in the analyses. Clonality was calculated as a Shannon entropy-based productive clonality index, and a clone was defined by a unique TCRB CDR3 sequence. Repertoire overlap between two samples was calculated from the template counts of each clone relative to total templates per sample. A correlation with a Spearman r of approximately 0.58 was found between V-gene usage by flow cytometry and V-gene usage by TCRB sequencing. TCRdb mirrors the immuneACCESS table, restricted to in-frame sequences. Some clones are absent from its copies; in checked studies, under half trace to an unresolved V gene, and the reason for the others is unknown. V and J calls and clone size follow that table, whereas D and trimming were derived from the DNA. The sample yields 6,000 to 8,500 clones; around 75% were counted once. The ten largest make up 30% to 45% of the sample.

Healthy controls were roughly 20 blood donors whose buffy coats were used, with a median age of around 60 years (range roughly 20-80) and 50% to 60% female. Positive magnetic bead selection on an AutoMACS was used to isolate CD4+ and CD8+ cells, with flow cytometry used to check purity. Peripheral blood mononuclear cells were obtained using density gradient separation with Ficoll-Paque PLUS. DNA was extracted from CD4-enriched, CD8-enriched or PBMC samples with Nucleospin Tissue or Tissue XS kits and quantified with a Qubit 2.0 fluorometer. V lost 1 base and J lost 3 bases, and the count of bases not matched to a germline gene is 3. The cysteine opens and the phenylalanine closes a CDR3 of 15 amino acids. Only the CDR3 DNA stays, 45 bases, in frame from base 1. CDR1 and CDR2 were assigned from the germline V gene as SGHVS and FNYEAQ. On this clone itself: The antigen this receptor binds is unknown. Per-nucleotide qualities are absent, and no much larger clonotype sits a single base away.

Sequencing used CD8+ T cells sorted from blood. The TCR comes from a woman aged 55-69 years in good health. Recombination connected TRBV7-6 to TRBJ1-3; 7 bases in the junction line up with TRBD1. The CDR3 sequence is CASSLDRGLGNTIYF. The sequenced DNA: TGTGCCAGCAGCTTAGACAGGGGTCTTGGAAACACCATATATTTT.